This T cell receptor beta chain was obtained from a study of PD-1 blockade in classical Hodgkin lymphoma. Study-level findings and limits: While CD8+ TCR diversity did not rise significantly by C4D1, CD4+ TCR diversity did. Prior to therapy, complete responders displayed diversity much like that of newly diagnosed patients. In newly diagnosed patients, baseline TCR diversity was reportedly below that of healthy donors. Patients excluded were those beginning nivolumab under 1 year after ASCT.

The time point: cycle 4 day 1 (C4D1), after more than five weeks of nivolumab. Relapses following autologous stem cell transplantation were seen in all patients, with brentuximab vedotin exposure varying. Germline V CDR1 and CDR2: MNHEY, SMNVEV (reference sequence). Between the trimmed V and J ends, which lost 8 bases and 3 bases, there was a span of 21 bases. This CDR3 contains 16 residues. Produced via immunoSEQ multiplex PCR; TCRdb's table is partial and in-frame only. The table records more than 95,000 clones, about 92% of them present only once. As for this clone: What it binds is not known.

The V and J genes are TRBV27 and TRBJ2-3; D gene unclear. The source material was peripheral blood mononuclear cells (PBMCs), sampled before the fourth cycle of nivolumab. This receptor was taken from a human donor with classical Hodgkin lymphoma. CDR3: CASSPQAGLWTDTQYF. The DNA of the CDR3 is TGTGCCAGCTCCCCCCAGGCCGGGTTGTGGACAGATACGCAGTATTTT.